The clone carrying this T cell receptor (beta chain) was recorded many times. The antigen is undetermined. The entry originates in a study of early T cells in non-severe SARS-CoV-2 infection. Study summary: Unpaired chains resulted from sequencing bulk RNA of unsorted whole blood.

General observations from the study: Reliance on VDJdb matching favored anti-spike CD8 responses; private and CD4 specificities were missed.

Individual cDNA molecules received unique molecular identifiers during library preparation. MiXCR, applied by TCRdb to the 5' RACE reads, yields one record per CDR3 protein. The sample holds 35,000 to 45,000 distinct CDR3 sequences, approximately 6.3% seen once. There are 16 residues in the CDR3. In germline, CDR1 is SGHRS, CDR2 YFSETQ. V trimming: 0 bases; J trimming: 4 bases; junction bases outside the gene matches: 9. The source of this sequence is an adult who was a healthcare worker with PCR-confirmed SARS-CoV-2 infection or an uninfected control (not recorded which). The chain joins TRBV5-1 to TRBJ2-7; 8 nucleotides line up with TRBD1. This material consisted of whole blood, taken at baseline. The CDR3 DNA reads as TGCGCCAGCAGCTTGGGGCAAGGACAGGGTACTTACGAGCAGTACTTC. Its translation is CASSLGQGQGTYEQYF.